These 2 T cell receptor beta chains were sequenced from one sample in a study of regulatory T cells in long-lasting Graves disease. Time point described: persistent/refractory GD, antithyroid drugs over 5 years with positive TRAb. RNA isolated from PBMCs was used to make the TCR library. Library construction for TCR beta used iRepertoire HTBI primers and Arm-PCR of CDR3 regions. Using its own MiXCR run on the multiplex PCR reads, TCRdb lists one record per CDR3 protein. The top ten hold around 40% of the sample, which has about 660,000 distinct CDR3 sequences, about 30% seen once. The sample in question was peripheral blood mononuclear cells (PBMCs), obtained when the disease was refractory, from a patient treated with antithyroid drugs. Receptors originate from a female donor with Graves disease.

CDR3 residues: CASSSLGLADTGELFF. As DNA, the CDR3 is TGTGCCAGCAGCTCTCTCGGACTAGCGGACACCGGGGAGCTGTTTTTT. J is TRBJ2-2 and V is TRBV7-6; 10 bases are a match to TRBD2. CDR3 length equals 16 residues. CDR1 SGHVS and CDR2 FNYEAQ come from the germline V gene. V dropped 4 bases and J dropped 3; count of bases not matched to a gene: 5.

This clonotype appeared many times. The CDR3 bases are TGTGCCAGCAGTTTACGTTTCCCCCGCAGGGTTCACACTGAAGCTTTCTTT. It specifies CASSLRFPRRVHTEAFF. The chain recombines TRBV28 with TRBJ1-1, with D maybe TRBD1 (5 bases). The CDR3 spans 17 residues. Per the germline V gene, CDR1 is MDHEN and CDR2 is SYDVKM. Trimming left V 2 bases short and J 3 bases short, with 19 bases between.